This entry is about one T cell receptor beta chain. Time point indicated: healthy volunteer bleed at 2 weeks. The study extracted total RNA from unfractionated whole blood. TCRdb independently ran MiXCR on the RACE reads; one entry per CDR3 protein. The sample yields about 41,000 distinct CDR3 sequences, nearly 4.5% seen once. These data belong to a study of human T cells and chemical hapten exposure. Germline CDR1 is LGHDT and CDR2 is YNNKEL (reference sequence). With 8 bases clipped from V and 6 bases from J, the junction kept 4 bases outside the gene matches. This CDR3 comprises 12 residues. This chain links TRBV3-1 with TRBJ1-5; TRBD1 aligns across 7 bases. The material sequenced was whole blood. This receptor was taken from a human donor in good health. Some clones in this sample may be carry-over from other donors' samples. As DNA, the CDR3 is TGTGCCAGCGGGACAGCCATTCAGCCCCAGCATTTT. It yields the protein CASGTAIQPQHF.